These 4 T cell receptor beta chains came from one sample sequenced in a study of shared clonotypes between healthy human individuals. Method: immunoSEQ multiplex PCR; TCRdb's copy keeps in-frame clones and lacks some. This table holds a few million clones, just under 95% found once. The sequenced sample consisted of naive CD4+ T cells from PBMCs. Subset denoted: CD45RA+ positively selected. These receptors were taken from a man in his late teens or twenties in good health. Some clones in this sample may be carry-over from other donors' samples.

This chain links TRBV10-1 with TRBJ2-3; D might be TRBD2 (5 bases). The CDR3 spans 16 residues. Germline V lookup: CDR1 WNHNN, CDR2 SYGVQD (reference sequence). Trimming cost V 3 bases and J 0 bases, with 13 bases left between them. The DNA for the CDR3 is TGCGCCAGCAGTGATCAGAGGGAAAAGAGCACAGATACGCAGTATTTT. This sequence encodes CASSDQREKSTDTQYF.

The rearrangement joins TRBV30 to TRBJ1-2, with D hard to call. V dropped 0 bases and J dropped 12 bases, with 17 bases sitting between them. CDR3 length: 13 residues. CDR1 GTSNPN and CDR2 SVGIG come from the germline V gene (reference sequence). The CDR3 coding sequence is TGTGCCTGGAGTGTAGGGCGGCGCGCCCGCGACACCTTC. It encodes CAWSVGRRARDTF.

This clone was detected only once. Within the sample, other DNA sequences also encode this same CDR3. The rearrangement uses TRBV7-2 and TRBJ2-1, with D maybe TRBD1 (6 bases). The CDR3 runs to 14 residues. From germline, CDR1 is SGHTA and CDR2 FQGNSA. V gave up 6 bases and J gave up 3 bases, with 12 bases separating them. The CDR3 bases are TGTGCCAGCAGTTTGAGAGGGGGCTACAATGAGCAGTTCTTC. It specifies CASSLRGGYNEQFF. Combining the CDR3 with reference TRBV7-2 and TRBJ2-1 gives the whole variable domain GAGVSQSPSNKVTEKGKDVELRCDPISGHTALYWYRQSLGQGLEFLIYFQGNSAPDKSGLPSDRFSAERTGGSVSTLTIQRTQQEDSAVYLCASSLRGGYNEQFFGPGTRLTVL.

The chain couples TRBV5-1 to TRBJ2-7; the match to TRBD1 covers 9 bases. J gave up 5 bases and V 4 bases, and 10 bases lay outside the gene matches. The CDR3 consists of 15 residues. Germline V CDR1 and CDR2: SGHRS, YFSETQ. The CDR3 is CASSDGGTGMDEQYF. CDR3 nucleotide sequence: TGCGCCAGCAGCGACGGGGGGACAGGGATGGACGAGCAGTACTTC.